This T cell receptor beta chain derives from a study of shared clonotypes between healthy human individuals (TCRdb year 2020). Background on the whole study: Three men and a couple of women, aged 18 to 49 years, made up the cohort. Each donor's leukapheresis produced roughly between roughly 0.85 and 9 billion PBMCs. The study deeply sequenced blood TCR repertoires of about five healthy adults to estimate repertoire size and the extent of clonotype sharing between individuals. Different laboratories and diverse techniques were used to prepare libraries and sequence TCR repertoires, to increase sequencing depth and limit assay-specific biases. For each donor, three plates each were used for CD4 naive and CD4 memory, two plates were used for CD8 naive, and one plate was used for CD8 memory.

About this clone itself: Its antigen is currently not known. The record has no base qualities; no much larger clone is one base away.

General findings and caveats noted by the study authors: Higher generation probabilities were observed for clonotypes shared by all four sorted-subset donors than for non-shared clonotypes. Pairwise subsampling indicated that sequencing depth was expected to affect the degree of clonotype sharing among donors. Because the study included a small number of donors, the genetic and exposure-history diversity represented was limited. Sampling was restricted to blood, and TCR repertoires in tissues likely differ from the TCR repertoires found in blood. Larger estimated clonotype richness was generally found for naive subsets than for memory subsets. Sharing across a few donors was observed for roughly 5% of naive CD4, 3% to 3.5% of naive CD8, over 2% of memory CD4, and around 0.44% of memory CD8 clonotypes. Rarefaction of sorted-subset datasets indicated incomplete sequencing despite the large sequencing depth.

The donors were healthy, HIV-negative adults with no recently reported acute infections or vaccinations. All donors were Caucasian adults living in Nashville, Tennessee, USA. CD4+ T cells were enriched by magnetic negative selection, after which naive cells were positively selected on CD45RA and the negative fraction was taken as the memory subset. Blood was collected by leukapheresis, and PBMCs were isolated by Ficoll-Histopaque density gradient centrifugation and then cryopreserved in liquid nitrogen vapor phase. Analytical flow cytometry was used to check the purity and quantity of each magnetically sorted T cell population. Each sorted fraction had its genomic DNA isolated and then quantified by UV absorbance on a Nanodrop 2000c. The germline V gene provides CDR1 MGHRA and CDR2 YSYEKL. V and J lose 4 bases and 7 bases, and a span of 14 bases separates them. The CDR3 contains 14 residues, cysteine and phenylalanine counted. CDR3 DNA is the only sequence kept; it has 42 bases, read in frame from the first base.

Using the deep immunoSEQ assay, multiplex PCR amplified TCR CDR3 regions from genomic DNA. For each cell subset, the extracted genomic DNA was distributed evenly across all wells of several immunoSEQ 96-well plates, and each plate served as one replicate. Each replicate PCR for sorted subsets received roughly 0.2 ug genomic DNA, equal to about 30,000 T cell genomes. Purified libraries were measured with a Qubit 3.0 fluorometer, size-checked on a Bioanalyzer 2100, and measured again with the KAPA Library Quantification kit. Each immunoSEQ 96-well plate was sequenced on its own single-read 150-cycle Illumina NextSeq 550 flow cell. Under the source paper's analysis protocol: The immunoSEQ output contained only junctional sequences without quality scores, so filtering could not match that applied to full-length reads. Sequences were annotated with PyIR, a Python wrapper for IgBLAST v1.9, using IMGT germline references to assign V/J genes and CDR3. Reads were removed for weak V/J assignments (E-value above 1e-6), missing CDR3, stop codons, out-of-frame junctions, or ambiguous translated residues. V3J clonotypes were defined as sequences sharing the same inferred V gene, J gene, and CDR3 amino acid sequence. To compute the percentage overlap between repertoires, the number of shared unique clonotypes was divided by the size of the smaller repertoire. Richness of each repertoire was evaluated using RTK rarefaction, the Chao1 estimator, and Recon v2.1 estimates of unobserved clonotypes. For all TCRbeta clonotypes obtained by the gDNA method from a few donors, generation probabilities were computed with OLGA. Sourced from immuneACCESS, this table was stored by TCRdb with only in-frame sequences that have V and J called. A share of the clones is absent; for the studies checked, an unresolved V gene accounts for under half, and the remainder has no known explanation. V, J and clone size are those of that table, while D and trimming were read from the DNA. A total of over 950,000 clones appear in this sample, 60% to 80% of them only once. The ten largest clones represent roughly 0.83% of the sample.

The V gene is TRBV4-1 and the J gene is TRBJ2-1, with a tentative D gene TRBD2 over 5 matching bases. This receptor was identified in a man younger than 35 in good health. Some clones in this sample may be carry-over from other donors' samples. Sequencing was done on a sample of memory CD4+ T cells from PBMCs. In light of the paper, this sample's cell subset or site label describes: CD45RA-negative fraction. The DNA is TGCGCCAGCAGCCCCCTCGGGCGAGGGAATGAGCAGTTCTTC. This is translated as CASSPLGRGNEQFF.